This T cell receptor beta chain came from a study of blood T cell repertoires in COVID-19. Study at large: Samples of COVID-19 (acute and convalescent) were obtained from the United States, Italy and Spain.

This CDR3 comprises 18 residues. J was trimmed by 2 bases and V by 2 bases; bases with no gene match: 16. Germline CDR1 GTSNPN, CDR2 SVGIG (reference sequence). The data were produced by immunoSEQ multiplex PCR, yet TCRdb's version contains in-frame clones alone and is incomplete. The data contain 140,000 to 150,000 clones, 65% to 90% of them singletons. The TCR comes from a man between 60 and 70 years old with active or convalescent COVID-19. Sample: peripheral blood. The chain employs TRBV30 and TRBJ2-3; TRBD2 agrees at 7 bases. In DNA, the CDR3 is TGTGCCTGGAGTCCAGCGGGACTCGCGATGGTGGCCACAGATACGCAGTATTTT. Translated, it gives CAWSPAGLAMVATDTQYF.